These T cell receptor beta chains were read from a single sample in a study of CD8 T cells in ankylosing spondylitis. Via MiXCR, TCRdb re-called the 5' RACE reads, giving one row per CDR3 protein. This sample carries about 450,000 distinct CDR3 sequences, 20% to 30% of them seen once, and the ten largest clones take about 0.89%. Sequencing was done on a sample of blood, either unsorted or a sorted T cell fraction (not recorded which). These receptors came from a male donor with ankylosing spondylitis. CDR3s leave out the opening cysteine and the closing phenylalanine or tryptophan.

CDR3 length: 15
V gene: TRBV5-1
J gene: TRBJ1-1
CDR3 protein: ASSLAGAVTGDTEAF

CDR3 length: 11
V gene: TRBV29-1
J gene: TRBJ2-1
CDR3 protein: SVVRLAGLERF

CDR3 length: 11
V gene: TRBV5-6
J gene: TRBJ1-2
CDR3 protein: ASRTGTYDGYT

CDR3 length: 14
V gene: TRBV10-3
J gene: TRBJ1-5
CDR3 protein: AISEALNGPNQPQH

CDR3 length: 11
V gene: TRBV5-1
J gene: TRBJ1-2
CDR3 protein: ASSYGTDYGYT

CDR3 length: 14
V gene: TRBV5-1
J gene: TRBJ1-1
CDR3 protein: ASSSGHAPMNTEAF

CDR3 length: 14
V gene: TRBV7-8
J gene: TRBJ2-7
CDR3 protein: ASSLAGRTDPYEQY

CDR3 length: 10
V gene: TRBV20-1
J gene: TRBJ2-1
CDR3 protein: SATQMSEEQF

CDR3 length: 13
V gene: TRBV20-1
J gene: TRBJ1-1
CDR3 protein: SATPGGDLIGEAF

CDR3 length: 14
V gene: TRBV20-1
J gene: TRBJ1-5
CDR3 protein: SARDVRTASNQPQH

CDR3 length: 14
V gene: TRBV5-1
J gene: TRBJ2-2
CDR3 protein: ATVEGAVGDTGELF

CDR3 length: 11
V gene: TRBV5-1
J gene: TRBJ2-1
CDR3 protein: ASSSGGGDEQF

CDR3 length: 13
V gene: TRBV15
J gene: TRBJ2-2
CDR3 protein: ATSRELGAGGELF

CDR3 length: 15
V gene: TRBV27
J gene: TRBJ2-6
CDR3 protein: ASSFLSGGSGANVLT

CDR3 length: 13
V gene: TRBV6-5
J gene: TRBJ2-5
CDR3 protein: ASSFGQGGKETQY

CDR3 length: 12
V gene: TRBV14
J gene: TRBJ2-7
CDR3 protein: ASSQDFGQGKQY

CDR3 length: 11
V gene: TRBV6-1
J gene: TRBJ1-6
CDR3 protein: ASSEAGPSPLH

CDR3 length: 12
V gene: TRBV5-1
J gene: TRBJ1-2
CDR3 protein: ASSLQGVGYGYT

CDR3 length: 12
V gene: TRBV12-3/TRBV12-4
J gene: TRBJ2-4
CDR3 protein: ASSPLIAKNIQY

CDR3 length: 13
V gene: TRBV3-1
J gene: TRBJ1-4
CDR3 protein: ASSQGQGLNEKLF

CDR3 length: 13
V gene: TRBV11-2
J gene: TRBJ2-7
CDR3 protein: ASSLDRLAYYEQY

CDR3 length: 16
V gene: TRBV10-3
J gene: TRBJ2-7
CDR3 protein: AISNKIEGFGLVYEQY

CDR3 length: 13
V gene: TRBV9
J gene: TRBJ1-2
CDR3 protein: ASSFRQESSYGYT

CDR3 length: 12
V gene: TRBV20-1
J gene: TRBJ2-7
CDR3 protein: SAGRDSGAYEQY

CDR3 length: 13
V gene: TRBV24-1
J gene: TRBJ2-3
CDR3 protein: ATSDPSGGLDTQY

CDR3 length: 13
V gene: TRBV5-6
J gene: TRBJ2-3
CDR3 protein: ASSPLGVGTDTQY

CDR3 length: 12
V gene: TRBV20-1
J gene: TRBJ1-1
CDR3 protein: SASAPDRSPEAF

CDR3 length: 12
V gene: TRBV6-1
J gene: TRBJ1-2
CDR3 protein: ASSARQGDYGYT

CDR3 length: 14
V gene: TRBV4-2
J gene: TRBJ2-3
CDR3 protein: ASSLVDGAGRDTQY

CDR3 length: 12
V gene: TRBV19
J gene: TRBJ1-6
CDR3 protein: ASTWDTYNSPLH

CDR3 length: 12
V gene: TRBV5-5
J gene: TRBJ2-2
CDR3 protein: ASGLGLATGELF

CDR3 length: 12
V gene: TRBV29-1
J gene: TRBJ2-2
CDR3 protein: SVGDRGNTGELF

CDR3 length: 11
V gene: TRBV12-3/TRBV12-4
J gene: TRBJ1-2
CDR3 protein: ASSLGSARGYT

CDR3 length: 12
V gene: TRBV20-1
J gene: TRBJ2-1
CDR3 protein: SAIRLAGNNEQF

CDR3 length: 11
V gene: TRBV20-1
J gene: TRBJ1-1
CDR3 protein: SARWTGRTEAF

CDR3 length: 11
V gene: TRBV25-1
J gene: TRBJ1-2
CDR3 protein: ASRGWGTDGYT

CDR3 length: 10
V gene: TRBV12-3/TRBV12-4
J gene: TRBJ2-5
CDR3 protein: ASGVVGETQY

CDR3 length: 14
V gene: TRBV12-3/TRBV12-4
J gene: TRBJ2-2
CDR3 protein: ASSSSSGTVVGELF

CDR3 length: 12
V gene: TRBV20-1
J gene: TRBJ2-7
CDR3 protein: STPGRFGSGEQY

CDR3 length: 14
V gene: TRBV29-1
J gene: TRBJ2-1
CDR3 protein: SVEVGTSSSYNEQF

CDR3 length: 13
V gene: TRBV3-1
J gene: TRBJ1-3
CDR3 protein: ASSQEGFSGNTIY

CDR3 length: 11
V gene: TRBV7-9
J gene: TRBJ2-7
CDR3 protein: ASSLEIPYEQY

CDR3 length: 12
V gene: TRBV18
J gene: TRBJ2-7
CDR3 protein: ASSANGLHYEQY

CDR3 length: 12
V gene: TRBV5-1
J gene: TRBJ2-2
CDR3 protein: ASSGTGDTGELF

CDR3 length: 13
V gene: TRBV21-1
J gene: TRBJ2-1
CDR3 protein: ASIKSGTEYNEQF

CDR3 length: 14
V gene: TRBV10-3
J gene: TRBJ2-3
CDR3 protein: AISGNSGRGTDTQY

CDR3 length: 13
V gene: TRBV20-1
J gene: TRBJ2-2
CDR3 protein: SARSGQGVTGELF

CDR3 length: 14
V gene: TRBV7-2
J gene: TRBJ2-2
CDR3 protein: ASSASLAANTGELF

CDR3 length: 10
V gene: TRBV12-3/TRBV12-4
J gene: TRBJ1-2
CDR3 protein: ASSLGVYGYT

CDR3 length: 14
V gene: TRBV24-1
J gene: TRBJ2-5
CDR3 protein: ATSDPTGGRGETQY

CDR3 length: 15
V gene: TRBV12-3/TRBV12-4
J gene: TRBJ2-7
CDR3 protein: ASSPPLGQGPIYEQY

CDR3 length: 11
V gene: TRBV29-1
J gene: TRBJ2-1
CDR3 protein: SAVGQVNNEQF

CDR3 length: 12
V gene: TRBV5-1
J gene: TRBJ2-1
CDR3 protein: ASSSRAEYNEQF

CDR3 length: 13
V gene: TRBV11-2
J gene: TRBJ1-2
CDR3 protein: ASSLDGTFNYGYT

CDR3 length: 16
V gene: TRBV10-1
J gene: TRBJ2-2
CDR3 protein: ASSESGREFSNTGELF

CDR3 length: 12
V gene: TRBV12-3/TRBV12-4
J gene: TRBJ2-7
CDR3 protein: ASRGKASPYEQY

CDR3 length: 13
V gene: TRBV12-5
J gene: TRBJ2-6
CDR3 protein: AAGQGAQGANVLT

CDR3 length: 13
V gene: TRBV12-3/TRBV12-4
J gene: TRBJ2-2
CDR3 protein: ASSPGQGRSGELF

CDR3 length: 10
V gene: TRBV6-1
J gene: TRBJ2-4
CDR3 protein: ASSGGQNIQY